This T cell receptor (beta chain) was captured in a study of blood T cell repertoires in COVID-19. In the source study's methods: The authors estimated nucleated cell counts from reference gene primer amplification. Sequencing was performed with immunoSEQ multiplex PCR; in TCRdb, only in-frame clones are kept and a portion is missing. The DNA was the basis for D and trimming; V, J and clone size are from that table. The top ten hold roughly 6% of the sample, which has 150,000 to 200,000 clones, more than 75% seen once. CDR1 SGHAT and CDR2 FQNNGV come from the germline V gene. The CDR3 runs to 14 residues. V lost 4 bases and J 5 bases, leaving 14 bases between the germline ends.

The chain uses TRBV11-2 and TRBJ1-1; tentatively, D is TRBD1 (5 bases). Sequencing input: peripheral blood. The clonotype was recovered from a man aged 40-50 years with active or convalescent COVID-19. CDR3 nucleotide sequence: TGTGCCAGCAGCTCTCGGGACGGGGGGACTGAAGCTTTCTTT. It encodes CASSSRDGGTEAFF.